This T cell receptor beta chain came from a study of blood T cell repertoires in COVID-19 (dated by TCRdb to the early 2020s). Some background on the complete study: Collaborator samples came from the United States, Italy and Spain and covered acute and convalescent phases of COVID-19. The material from the prospective study consisted of cDNA or gDNA derived from T cells, B-cell-depleted T cells, or PBMCs. Subjects who had been exposed to COVID-19, were actively infected with it, or had recovered from it provided the deeply sampled blood TCRbeta repertoires that made up the dataset. Samples came from the ongoing ImmuneRACE study (first 160 participants) plus 1,254 subjects from 6 global collaborators. The repertoires were released in a freely available public database intended as a resource for research on the immune response to SARS-CoV-2. A de-identified subject ID, COVID-19 status, age in years and sex were almost always included in the sample metadata. Where HLA class I and class II types were available, the types were taken from metadata supplied by the sample provider, not from assay-based typing. The research as a whole found: Clinical and demographic metadata were provided uncurated, with the amount varying by source and participant.

With respect to this clone: No antigen is known for it. Per-base quality was not reported, and no clone a single base away is much larger than it.

In Seattle, one collaborating source enrolled patients while the infection was active and tracked those patients longitudinally over the course of disease. Collaborating institutions collected whole blood in K2EDTA tubes following their own protocols. For TCRbeta analysis, collaborator samples were shipped as frozen whole blood, as isolated PBMCs, or as DNA extracted from either sample type. TCRbeta CDR3 regions were amplified from genomic DNA using the immunoSEQ Assay, a bias-controlled multiplex PCR. In the paper's pipeline: Nucleated cell counts per sample were estimated from amplification of reference gene primers within the assay. To quantify the absolute abundance of each unique TCRbeta CDR3 rearrangement, sequence reads were collapsed and filtered. For each sample, productive Simpson clonality was calculated as the square root of Simpson's diversity index across productive rearrangements. TCRdb mirrors the immuneACCESS table, restricted to in-frame sequences. Some clones are absent from its copies; in checked studies, under half trace to an unresolved V gene, and the reason for the others is unknown. Clone size and the V and J calls come from that table; the DNA yielded D and trimming. The sample records some 240,000 clones, 80% to 90% of which are singletons. Roughly 8% of the sample is taken by the ten largest.

CDR3 length: 13 amino acids, cysteine to phenylalanine. Only the CDR3 region is kept as DNA, spanning 39 bases read in frame from base 1. Reading the germline V gene gives CDR1 SQVTM and CDR2 ANQGSEA. Between the V and J ends, shortened by 2 bases and 7 bases respectively, the junction contains 14 bases. The V gene is TRBV29-1 and the J gene is TRBJ1-1; the D segment could be TRBD1, given 5 matching bases. The source is an elderly woman with COVID-19, enrolled during active disease. Sample: peripheral blood. The CDR3 reads as follows: CSVEREGWGEAFF. The sequence in DNA is TGCAGCGTTGAAAGGGAGGGGTGGGGTGAAGCTTTCTTT.